This T cell receptor beta chain was observed in a study of blood T cells in healthy people across ages. Germline V gives CDR1 SGDLS, CDR2 YYNGEE. Trimming at V came to 2 bases and at J to 3 bases, leaving 1 base not matched to a gene. The CDR3 is 15 amino acids. This clonotype was detected many times. Its target is unknown. Whole-study findings and limits: TCR beta diversity correlated strongly with naive T cell percentage. A roughly linear fall in TCR beta diversity per million T cells was seen with increasing age.

PCR was performed a second time for about 7 to 11 cycles using a sample-barcoded 5' primer and a J-beta primer mix. One entry per CDR3 protein, called by TCRdb with MiXCR from the 5' RACE reads. Seen here are about 1.4 million distinct CDR3 sequences, approximately 63% observed once, and the top ten hold 6.5% to 8.5%. This clonotype was obtained from a man aged 18-30 years in good health. Sequenced sample: blood. The J gene is TRBJ2-1, the V gene TRBV9; 11 bases are shared with TRBD2. CDR3 in amino acids: CASSVGTSGYNEQFF. CDR3 nucleotides: TGTGCCAGCAGCGTCGGGACTAGCGGCTACAATGAGCAGTTCTTC.